This entry features one T cell receptor (beta chain) sequence. The antigen is not known. V dropped 3 bases and J dropped 1; count of bases not matched to a gene: 11. The CDR3 is 18 residues long. Germline V gives CDR1 KGHSH, CDR2 LQKENI. These data are taken from a study of cytomegalovirus exposure and HLA in healthy donors. Findings and caveats of the study: Earlier analysis looked at TCR beta V segments, and most were productive about 87% or about 30% of the time. On later analysis, the bulk of CMV-associated TCR beta chains appeared to be HLA-restricted. TCR beta V- and J-gene trimming, according to a later analysis, was linked to a missense DCLRE1C variant. Later on, an analysis found that several of the most significant clusters appeared to be linked to common viral pathogens, which included parvovirus B19.

Use of 60 Vbeta and 13 Jbeta primers characterized the PCR. Measured with immunoSEQ multiplex PCR; TCRdb has only the in-frame clones, and not every one. The sample shows about 170,000 clones, around 85% of them seen only once. This TCR was recovered from a boy aged 2-15 years in good health and CMV-seronegative. The material sequenced was PBMCs. The chain is built from TRBV18 and TRBJ1-1, with 10 bases that match TRBD1. CDR3 in DNA: TGTGCCAGCTCACCGAAAATAGACAGGGGGCGGGCGAACACTGAAGCTTTCTTT. Amino acids: CASSPKIDRGRANTEAFF.